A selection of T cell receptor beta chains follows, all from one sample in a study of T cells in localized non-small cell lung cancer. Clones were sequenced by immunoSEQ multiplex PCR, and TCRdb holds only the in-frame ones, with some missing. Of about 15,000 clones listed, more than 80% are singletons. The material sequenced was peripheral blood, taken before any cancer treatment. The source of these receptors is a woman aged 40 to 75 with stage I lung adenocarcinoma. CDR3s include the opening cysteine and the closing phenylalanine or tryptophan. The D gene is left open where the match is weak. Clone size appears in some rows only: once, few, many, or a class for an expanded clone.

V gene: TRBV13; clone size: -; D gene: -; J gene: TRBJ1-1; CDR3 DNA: TGTGCCAGCAGCGCCCGTCTAGATCCGAGAAATGAAGCTTTCTTT; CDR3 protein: CASSARLDPRNEAFF
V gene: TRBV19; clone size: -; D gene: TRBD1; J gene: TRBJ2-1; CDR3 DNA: TGTGCCAGTCGACAGGGGCCCGGTTTCCCCTACAATGAGCAGTTCTTC; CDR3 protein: CASRQGPGFPYNEQFF
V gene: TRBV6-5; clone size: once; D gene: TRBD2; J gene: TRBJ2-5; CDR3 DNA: TGTGCCAGCAGTTTATCGGGGGGGCGGGAGACCCAGTACTTC; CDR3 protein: CASSLSGGRETQYF
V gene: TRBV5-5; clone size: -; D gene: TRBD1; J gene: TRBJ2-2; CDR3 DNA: TGTGCCAGCAGCTGGGTAGGATATGGGACAGGGAACACCGGGGAGCTGTTTTTT; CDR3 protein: CASSWVGYGTGNTGELFF
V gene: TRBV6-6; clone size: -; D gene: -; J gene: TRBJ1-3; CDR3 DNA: TGTGCCAGCAGTTACCTTGGGGGAGGCTCTGGAAACACCATATATTTT; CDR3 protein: CASSYLGGGSGNTIYF
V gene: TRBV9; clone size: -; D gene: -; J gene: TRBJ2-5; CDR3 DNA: TGTGCCAGCAGCCCCCGGGGACTCCTCCAAGAGACCCAGTACTTC; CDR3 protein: CASSPRGLLQETQYF
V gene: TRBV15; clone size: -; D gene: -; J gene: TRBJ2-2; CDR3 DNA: TGTGCCACCAGCAGAGACGGCGCGGGGAATGAGGTTGCCGGGGAGCTGTTTTTT; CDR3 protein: CATSRDGAGNEVAGELFF
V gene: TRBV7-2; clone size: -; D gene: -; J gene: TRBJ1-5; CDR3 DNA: TGTGCCAGCAGCTCTAGCCCCGGGAGGCAGCCCCAGCATTTT; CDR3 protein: CASSSSPGRQPQHF
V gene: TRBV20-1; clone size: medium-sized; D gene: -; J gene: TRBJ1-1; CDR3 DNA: TGCAGTGCTGATAGAGGGACTGAAGCTTTCTTT; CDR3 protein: CSADRGTEAFF
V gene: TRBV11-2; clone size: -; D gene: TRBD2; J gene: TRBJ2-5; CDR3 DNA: TGTGCCGGCAGCCCTAGCGGGGGGAAGACCCAGTACTTC; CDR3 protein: CAGSPSGGKTQYF
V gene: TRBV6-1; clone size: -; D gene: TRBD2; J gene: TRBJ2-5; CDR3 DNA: TGTGCCAGCAGGACGGGGGGAACTCAAGAGACCCAGTACTTC; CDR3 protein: CASRTGGTQETQYF
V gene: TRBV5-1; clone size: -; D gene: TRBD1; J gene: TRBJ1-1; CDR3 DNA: TGCGCCAGCAGCTTGGGAATACAGGGGGTCCCTGAAGCTTTCTTT; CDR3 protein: CASSLGIQGVPEAFF
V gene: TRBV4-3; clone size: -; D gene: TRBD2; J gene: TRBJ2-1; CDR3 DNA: TGCGCCAGCAGCCAAGATGTGGGACTAGCGGTCAATGAGCAGTTCTTC; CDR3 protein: CASSQDVGLAVNEQFF
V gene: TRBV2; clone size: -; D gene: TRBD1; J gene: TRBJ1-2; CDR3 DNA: TGTGCCAGCCGTACAGGGGGATTTGGCTACACCTTC; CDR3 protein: CASRTGGFGYTF
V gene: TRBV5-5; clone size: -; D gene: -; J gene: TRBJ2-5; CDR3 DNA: TGTGCCAGCAGCCAACGGGTCCAACAAGAGACCCAGTACTTC; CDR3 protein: CASSQRVQQETQYF
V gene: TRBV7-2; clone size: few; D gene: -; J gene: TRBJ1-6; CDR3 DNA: TGTGCCAGCAGCACTCGGGCCTCCAGAGCCCTCCACTTT; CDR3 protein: CASSTRASRALHF
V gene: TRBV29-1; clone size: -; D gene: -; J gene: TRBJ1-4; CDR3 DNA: TGCAGCGTCGGGAGGACGGTTGAAAAACTGTTTTTT; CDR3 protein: CSVGRTVEKLFF
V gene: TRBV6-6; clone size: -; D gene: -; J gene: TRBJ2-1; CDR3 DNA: TGTGCCAGCAGTGGACGGACTGCTCTGGGTGAGCAGTTCTTC; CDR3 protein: CASSGRTALGEQFF
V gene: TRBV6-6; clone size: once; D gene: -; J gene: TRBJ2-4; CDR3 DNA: TGTGCCAGCAGGGGATCCAAAAACATTCAGTACTTC; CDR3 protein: CASRGSKNIQYF
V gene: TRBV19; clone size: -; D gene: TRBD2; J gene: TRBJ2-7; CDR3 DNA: TGTGCCAGCCGACTAGCGGGGAACTCCTACGAGCAGTACTTC; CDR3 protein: CASRLAGNSYEQYF
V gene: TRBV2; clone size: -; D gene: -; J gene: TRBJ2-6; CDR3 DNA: TGTGCCAGCAGAGAGACCTCTGGGGCCAACGTCCTGACTTTC; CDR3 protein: CASRETSGANVLTF
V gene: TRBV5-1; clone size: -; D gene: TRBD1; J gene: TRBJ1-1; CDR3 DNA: TGCGCCAGCAGCCCCGGGACAGGGAACACTGAAGCTTTCTTT; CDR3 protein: CASSPGTGNTEAFF
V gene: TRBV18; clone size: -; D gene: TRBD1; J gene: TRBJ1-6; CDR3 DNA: TGTGCCAGCTCACCAGCAGGGACAGGAAATAATTCACCCCTCCACTTT; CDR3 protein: CASSPAGTGNNSPLHF
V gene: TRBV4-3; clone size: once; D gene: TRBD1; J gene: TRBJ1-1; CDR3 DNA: TGCGCCAGCAGCCCGGACAGGGACAGCACTGAAGCTTTCTTT; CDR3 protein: CASSPDRDSTEAFF
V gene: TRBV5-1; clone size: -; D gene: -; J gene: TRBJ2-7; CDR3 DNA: TGCGCCAGCGGCCTGGGCGGATTCTACGAGCAGTACTTC; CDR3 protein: CASGLGGFYEQYF
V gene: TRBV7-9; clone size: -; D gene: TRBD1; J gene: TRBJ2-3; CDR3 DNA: TGTGCCAGCAGCTTCGGACAGGGCACAGATACGCAGTATTTT; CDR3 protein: CASSFGQGTDTQYF
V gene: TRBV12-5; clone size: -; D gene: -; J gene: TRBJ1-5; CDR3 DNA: TGTGCTAGTGGTTCCGCCACCGGGCGGTTCAATCAGCCCCAGCATTTT; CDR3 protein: CASGSATGRFNQPQHF
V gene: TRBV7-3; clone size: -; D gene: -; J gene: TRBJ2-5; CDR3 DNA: TGTGCCAGCAGCTTATTAGTGGGAGGGACCCAGTACTTC; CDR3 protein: CASSLLVGGTQYF
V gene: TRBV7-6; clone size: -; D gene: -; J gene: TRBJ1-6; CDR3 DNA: TGTGCCAGCAGCACCGGACAGACTAATTCACCCCTCCACTTT; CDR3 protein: CASSTGQTNSPLHF
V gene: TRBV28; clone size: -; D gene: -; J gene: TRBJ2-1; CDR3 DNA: TGTGCCAGCAGTCTAATGAGGAGCTCCTACAATGAGCAGTTCTTC; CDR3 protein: CASSLMRSSYNEQFF
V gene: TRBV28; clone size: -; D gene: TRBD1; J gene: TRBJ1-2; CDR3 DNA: TGTGCCAGCAGTGAGGGACAGGTTCATTCCGGTGGCTACACCTTC; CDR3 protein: CASSEGQVHSGGYTF
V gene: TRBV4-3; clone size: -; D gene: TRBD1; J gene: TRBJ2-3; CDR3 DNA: TGCGCCAGCAGCCAGTCGGCAACAGGGGCCCAGTATTTT; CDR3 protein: CASSQSATGAQYF
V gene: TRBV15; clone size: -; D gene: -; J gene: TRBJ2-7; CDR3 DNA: TGTGCCACCAGACACAGGGATGGGGCCTACGAGCAGTACTTC; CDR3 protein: CATRHRDGAYEQYF
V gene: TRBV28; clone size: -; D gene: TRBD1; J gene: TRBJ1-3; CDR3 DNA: TGTGCCAGCAGAGCCGGGACAGGGGTTGGAAACACCATATATTTT; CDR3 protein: CASRAGTGVGNTIYF
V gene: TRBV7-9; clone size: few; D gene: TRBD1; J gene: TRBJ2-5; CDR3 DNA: TGTGCCAGCAGCTTAACATTGACAGGGGTCCAAGAGACCCAGTACTTC; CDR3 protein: CASSLTLTGVQETQYF
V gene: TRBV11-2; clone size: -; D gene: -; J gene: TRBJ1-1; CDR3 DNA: TGTGCCAGCAGCTTTAACCCGGGGAACACTGAAGCTTTCTTT; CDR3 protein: CASSFNPGNTEAFF
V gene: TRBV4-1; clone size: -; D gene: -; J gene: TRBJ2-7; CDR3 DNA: TGCGCCAGCAGCCAAGGGCCGCTGTCTACCTCCTACGAGCAGTACTTC; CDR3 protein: CASSQGPLSTSYEQYF
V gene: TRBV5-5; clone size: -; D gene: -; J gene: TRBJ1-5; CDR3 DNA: TGTGCCAGCAGCTTGGCGGGGGACGGTCAGCCCCAGCATTTT; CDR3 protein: CASSLAGDGQPQHF
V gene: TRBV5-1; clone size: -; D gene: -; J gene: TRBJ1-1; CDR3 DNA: TGCGCCAGCAGCTTGTCGGGAATAGCTGAAGCTTTCTTT; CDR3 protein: CASSLSGIAEAFF
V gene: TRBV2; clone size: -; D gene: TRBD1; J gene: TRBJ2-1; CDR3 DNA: TGTGCCAGCAGTGCGGGACAGGGGCTCCGTGAGCAGTTCTTC; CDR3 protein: CASSAGQGLREQFF
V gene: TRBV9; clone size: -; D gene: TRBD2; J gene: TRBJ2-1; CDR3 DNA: TGTGCCAGCAGCGTATATGGTAGCGGGGGGTCTGAGCAGTTCTTC; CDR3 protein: CASSVYGSGGSEQFF
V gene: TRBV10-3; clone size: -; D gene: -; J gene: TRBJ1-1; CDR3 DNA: TGTGCCATCAGTGAGTCCAGGGCCGTGGGGGTTGGGAACACTGAAGCTTTCTTT; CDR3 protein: CAISESRAVGVGNTEAFF
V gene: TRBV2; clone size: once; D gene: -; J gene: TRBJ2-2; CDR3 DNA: TGTGCCAGCAGCACCGGGACTAACACCGGGGAGCTGTTTTTT; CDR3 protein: CASSTGTNTGELFF
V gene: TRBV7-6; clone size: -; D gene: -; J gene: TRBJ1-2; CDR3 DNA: TGTGCCAGCAGCTTAAGAGGGGATGGCTACACCTTC; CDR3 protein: CASSLRGDGYTF
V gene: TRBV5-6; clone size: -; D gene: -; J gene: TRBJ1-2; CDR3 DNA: TGTGCCAGCAGCTCAACTTATGGCTACACCTTC; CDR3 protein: CASSSTYGYTF
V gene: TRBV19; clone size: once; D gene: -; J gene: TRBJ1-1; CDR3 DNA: TGTGCCAGTAGTATTTCAAAGGCTGAAGCTTTCTTT; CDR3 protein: CASSISKAEAFF
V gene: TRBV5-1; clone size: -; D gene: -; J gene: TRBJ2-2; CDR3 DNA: TGCGCCAGCAGCTTGGAGGCCGGGGAGCTGTTTTTT; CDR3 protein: CASSLEAGELFF
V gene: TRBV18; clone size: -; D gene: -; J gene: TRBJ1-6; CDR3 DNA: TGTGCCAGCTCACCACGCGTGCCTCCGGGGGAAAATTCACCCCTCCACTTT; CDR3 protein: CASSPRVPPGENSPLHF
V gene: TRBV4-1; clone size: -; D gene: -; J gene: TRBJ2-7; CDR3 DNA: TGCGCCAGCAGCCAAGATTGGTCAGCCTACGAGCAGTACTTC; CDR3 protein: CASSQDWSAYEQYF
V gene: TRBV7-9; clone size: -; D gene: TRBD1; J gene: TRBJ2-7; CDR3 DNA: TGTGCCAGCAGCCTCTATGACAGGGGGAATTCCTACGAGCAGTACTTC; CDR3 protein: CASSLYDRGNSYEQYF
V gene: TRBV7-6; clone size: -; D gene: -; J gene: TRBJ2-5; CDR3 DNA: TGTGCCAGCAGCTTCGGGCGACAAGAGACCCAGTACTTC; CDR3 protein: CASSFGRQETQYF
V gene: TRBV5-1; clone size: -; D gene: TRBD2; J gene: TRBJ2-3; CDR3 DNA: TGCGCCAGCAGCATGTCCCCTAGACTAGCGGGCACAGATACGCAGTATTTT; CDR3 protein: CASSMSPRLAGTDTQYF
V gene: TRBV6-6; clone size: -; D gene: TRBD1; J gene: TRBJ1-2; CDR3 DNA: TGTGCCAGCAGTTTTCGGACAGGGGGCGGAGGGGAAGGCTACACCTTC; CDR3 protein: CASSFRTGGGGEGYTF
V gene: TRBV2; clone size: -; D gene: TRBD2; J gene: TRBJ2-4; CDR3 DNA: TGTGCCAGCAGTCAAGGACTAGCGGGGGCCAAAAACATTCAGTACTTC; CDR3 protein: CASSQGLAGAKNIQYF
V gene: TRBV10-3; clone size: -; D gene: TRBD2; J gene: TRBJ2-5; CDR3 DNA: TGTGCCATCAGTGGGGGACTAGCGGGGGAAGAGACCCAGTACTTC; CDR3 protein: CAISGGLAGEETQYF